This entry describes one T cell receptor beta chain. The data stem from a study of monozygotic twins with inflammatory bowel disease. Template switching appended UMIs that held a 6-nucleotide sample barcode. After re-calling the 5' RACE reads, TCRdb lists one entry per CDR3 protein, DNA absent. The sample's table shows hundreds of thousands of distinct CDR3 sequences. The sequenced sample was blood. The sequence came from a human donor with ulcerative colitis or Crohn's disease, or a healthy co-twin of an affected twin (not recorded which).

CDR3 region: CSAHRDIDYEQYF. The chain is built from TRBV20-1 and TRBJ2-7; the TRBD1 assignment by TCRdb is unverifiable without DNA. The CDR3 extends over 13 amino acids. In germline, CDR1 is DFQATT, CDR2 SNEGSKA (reference sequence).